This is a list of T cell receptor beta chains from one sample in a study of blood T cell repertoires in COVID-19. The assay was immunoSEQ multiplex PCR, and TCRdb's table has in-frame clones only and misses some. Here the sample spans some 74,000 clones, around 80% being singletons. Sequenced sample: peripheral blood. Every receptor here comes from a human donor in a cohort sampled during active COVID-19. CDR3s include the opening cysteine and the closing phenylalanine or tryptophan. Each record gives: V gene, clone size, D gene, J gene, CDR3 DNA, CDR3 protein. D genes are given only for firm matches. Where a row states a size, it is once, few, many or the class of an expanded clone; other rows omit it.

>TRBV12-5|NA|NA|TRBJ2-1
TGTGCTAGTGGTTCGATTAGCGGCTCCTACAATGAGCAGTTCTTC
CASGSISGSYNEQFF
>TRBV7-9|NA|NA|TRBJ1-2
TGTGCCAGCAGCTTATTGGGGGCAACTAACTATGGCTACACCTTC
CASSLLGATNYGYTF
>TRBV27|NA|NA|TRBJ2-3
TGTGCCAGCCAAGTAGCGGCAACAGATACGCAGTATTTT
CASQVAATDTQYF
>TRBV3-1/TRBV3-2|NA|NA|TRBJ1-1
TGTGCCAGCAGCCAAGATCGGGGAGGCAGATTGAACACTGAAGCTTTCTTT
CASSQDRGGRLNTEAFF
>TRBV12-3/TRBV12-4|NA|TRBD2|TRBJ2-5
TGTGCCAGCAGATCGGGGGGGCGAGAGACCCAGTACTTC
CASRSGGRETQYF
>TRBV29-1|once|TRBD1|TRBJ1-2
TGCAGCGTTACAAAGACAGGGGGTAGTGGCGGCTACACCTTC
CSVTKTGGSGGYTF
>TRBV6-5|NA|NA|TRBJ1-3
TGTGCCAGCAGTCTAGGGAGGACTGGAAACACCATATATTTT
CASSLGRTGNTIYF
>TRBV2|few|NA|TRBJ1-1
TGTGCCAGCATTCGAACCCAGGGCAGTTACACTGAAGCTTTCTTT
CASIRTQGSYTEAFF
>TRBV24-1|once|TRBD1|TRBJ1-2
TGTGCCACCAGTGATCCCACCGGGACAGATTATGGCTACACCTTC
CATSDPTGTDYGYTF
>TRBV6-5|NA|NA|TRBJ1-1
TGTGCCAGCAGGCTCGACCCAGGTGCCCCTGAAGCTTTCTTT
CASRLDPGAPEAFF
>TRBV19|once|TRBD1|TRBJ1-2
TGTGCCAGTAGTATAGATACGACAGGGGGCGGCTATGGCTACACCTTC
CASSIDTTGGGYGYTF